The T cell receptor (beta chain) under discussion was sequenced for a study of CXCR3-negative and CXCR3-positive naive CD8 T cells. Study-wide results and limits: Against CXCR3-negative naive cells, CXCR3-positive naive cells showed more hydrophobic TRB CDR3s.

CDR1 SGHTA and CDR2 FQGNSA come from the germline V gene. This CDR3 has 14 amino acids. With UMI labels, 5' RACE was used to prepare the TRB cDNA libraries. TCRdb re-called the 5' RACE reads; one entry per CDR3 protein, DNA not given. Recorded here are 84,000 or so distinct CDR3 sequences; the top ten clones represent 0.53%. A word on this clonotype: Its target is unknown.

The TCR sequence derives from a human donor in good health. Some clones in this sample may be carry-over from other donors' samples. V is TRBV7-2 and J is TRBJ1-2; TCRdb designates TRBD1, a call that cannot be tested without DNA. Sample: naive CXCR3+ CD8+ T cells from blood. The subset denotes: CD45RO-CCR7+CD27+CD95- naive CD8+ T cells expressing CXCR3 (TNR3+). CDR3 sequence: CASSHLTGNYGYTF.